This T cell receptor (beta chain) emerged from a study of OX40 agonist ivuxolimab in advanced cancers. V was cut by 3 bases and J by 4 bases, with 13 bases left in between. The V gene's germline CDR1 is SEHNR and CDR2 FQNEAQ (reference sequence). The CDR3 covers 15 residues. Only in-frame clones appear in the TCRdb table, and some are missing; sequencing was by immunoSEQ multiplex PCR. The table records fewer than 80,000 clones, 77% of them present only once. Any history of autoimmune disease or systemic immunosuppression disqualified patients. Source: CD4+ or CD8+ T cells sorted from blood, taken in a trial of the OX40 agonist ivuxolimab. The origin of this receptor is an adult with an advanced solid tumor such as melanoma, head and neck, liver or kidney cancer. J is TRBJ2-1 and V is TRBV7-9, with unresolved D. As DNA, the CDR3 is TGTGCCAGCAGCTTCTTCAGTACCTATTACAATGAGCAGTTCTTC. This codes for CASSFFSTYYNEQFF.